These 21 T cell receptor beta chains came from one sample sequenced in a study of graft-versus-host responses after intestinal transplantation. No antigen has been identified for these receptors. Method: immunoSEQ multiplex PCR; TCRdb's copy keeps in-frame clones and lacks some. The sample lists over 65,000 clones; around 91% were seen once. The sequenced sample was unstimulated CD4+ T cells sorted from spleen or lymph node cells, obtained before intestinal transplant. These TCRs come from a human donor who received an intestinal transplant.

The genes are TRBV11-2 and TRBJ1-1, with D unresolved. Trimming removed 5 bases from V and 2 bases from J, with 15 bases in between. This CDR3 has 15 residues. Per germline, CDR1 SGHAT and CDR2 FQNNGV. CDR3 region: CASSLSGVDNTEAFF. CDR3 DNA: TGTGCCAGCAGCCTTAGCGGGGTCGATAACACTGAAGCTTTCTTT.

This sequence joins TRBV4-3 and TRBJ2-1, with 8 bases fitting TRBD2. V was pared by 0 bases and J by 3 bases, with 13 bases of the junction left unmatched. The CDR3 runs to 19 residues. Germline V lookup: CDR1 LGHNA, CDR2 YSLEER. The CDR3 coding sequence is TGCGCCAGCAGCCAAGATTTGGGCGGGGGGCCCCAAGGCTACAATGAGCAGTTCTTC. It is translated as CASSQDLGGGPQGYNEQFF.

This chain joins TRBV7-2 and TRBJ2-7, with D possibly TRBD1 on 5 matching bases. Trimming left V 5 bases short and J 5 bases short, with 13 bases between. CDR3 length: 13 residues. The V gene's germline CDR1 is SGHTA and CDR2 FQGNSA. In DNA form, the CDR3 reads TGTGCCAGCAGCCTACCCCAGGGCAACGAGCAGTACTTC. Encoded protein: CASSLPQGNEQYF.

The CDR3: CASSIGPGYKKLFF. In nucleotides, the CDR3 is TGTGCCAGTAGTATAGGCCCAGGGTACAAAAAACTGTTTTTT. The V and J genes are TRBV19 and TRBJ1-4, with D possibly TRBD1 on 5 matching bases. From germline, CDR1 is LNHDA and CDR2 SQIVND (reference sequence). The V gene lost 1 base and the J gene lost 9 bases, with 12 bases spanning the gap. This CDR3 has 14 residues.

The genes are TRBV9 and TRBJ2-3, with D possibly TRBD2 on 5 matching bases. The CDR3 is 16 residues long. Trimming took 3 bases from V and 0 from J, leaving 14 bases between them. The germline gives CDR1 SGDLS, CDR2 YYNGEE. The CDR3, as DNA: TGTGCCAGCAGCGCACGGGGAGCCTTTAGCACAGATACGCAGTATTTT. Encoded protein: CASSARGAFSTDTQYF.

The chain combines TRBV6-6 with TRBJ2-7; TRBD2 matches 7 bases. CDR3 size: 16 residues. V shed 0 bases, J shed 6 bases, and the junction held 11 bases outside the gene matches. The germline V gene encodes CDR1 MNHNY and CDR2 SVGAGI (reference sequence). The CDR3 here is CASSYSSGTKVSEQYF. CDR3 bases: TGTGCCAGCAGTTACTCGTCCGGGACTAAGGTATCCGAGCAGTACTTC.

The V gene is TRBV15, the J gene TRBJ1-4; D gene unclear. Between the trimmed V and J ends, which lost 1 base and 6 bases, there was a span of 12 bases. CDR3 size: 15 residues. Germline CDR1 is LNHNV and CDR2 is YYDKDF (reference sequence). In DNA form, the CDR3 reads TGTGCCACCAGCAGAGGGGAGGGATCGGATGAAAAACTGTTTTTT. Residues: CATSRGEGSDEKLFF.

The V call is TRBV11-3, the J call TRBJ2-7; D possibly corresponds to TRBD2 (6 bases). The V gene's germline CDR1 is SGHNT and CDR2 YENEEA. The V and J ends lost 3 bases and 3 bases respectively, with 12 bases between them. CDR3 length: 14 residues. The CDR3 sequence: CASSFGGRIYEQYF. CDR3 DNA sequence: TGTGCCAGCAGCTTCGGGGGACGGATCTACGAGCAGTACTTC.

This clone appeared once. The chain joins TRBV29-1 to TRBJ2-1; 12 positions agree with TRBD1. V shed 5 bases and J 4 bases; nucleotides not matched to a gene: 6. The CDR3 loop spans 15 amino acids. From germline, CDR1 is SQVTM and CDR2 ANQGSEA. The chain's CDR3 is CSVTGTGGLYNEQFF. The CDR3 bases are TGCAGCGTTACCGGGACAGGGGGCCTGTACAATGAGCAGTTCTTC.

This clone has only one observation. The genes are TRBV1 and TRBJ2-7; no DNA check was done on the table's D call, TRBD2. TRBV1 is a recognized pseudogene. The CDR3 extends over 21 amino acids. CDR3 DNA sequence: TGCACCAGCAGCCAAGATCGCTTTAATTGTTTGCGACTTTCAAGCTCCTACGAGCAGTACTTC. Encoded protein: CTSSQDRFNCLRLSSSYEQYF.

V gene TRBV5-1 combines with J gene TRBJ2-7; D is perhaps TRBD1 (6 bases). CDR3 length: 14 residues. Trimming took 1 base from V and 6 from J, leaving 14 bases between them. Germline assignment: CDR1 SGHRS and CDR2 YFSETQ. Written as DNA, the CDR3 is TGCGCCAGCAGCTTGAGGACAGAACTCCTCGAGCAGTACTTC. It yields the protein CASSLRTELLEQYF. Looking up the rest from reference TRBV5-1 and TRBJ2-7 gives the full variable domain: KAGVTQTPRYLIKTRGQQVTLSCSPISGHRSVSWYQQTPGQGLQFLFEYFSETQRNKGNFPGRFSGRQFSNSRSEMNVSTLELGDSALYLCASSLRTELLEQYFGPGTRLTVT.

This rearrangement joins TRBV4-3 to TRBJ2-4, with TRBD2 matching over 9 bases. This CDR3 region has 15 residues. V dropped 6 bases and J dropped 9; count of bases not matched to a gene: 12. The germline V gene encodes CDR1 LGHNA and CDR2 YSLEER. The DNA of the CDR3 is TGCGCCAGCAGTCCAAATAGCGGGGGTCTGGGCATTCAGTACTTC. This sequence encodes CASSPNSGGLGIQYF.

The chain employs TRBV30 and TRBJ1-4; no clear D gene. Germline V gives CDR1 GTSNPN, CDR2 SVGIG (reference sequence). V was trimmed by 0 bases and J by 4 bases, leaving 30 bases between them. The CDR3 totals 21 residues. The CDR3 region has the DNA TGTGCCTGGAGTGTACGGCGGGTGATCGGGCGCTCCTCTCGTTATAATGAAAAACTGTTTTTT. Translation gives CAWSVRRVIGRSSRYNEKLFF.

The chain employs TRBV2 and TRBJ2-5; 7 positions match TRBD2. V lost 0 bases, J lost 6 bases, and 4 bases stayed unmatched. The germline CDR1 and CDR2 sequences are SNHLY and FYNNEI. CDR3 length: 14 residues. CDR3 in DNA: TGTGCCAGCAGTGAAGCGGGGGGGATAAAGACCCAGTACTTC. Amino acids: CASSEAGGIKTQYF. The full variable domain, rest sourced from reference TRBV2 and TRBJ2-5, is EPEVTQTPSHQVTQMGQEVILRCVPISNHLYFYWYRQILGQKVEFLVSFYNNEISEKSEIFDDQFSVERPDGSNFTLKIRSTKLEDSAMYFCASSEAGGIKTQYFGPGTRLLVL.

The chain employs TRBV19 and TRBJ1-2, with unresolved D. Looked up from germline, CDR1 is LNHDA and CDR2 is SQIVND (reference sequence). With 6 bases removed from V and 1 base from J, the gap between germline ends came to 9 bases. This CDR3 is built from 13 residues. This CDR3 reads CASSPGDNYGYTF. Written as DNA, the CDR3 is TGTGCCAGTAGCCCCGGGGATAACTATGGCTACACCTTC.

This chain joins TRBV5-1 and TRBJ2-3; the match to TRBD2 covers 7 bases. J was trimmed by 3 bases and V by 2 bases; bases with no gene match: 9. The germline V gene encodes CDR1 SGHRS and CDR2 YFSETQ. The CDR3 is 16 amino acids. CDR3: CASSFPTGRVTDTQYF. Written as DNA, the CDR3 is TGCGCCAGCAGCTTCCCTACGGGGAGGGTAACAGATACGCAGTATTTT.

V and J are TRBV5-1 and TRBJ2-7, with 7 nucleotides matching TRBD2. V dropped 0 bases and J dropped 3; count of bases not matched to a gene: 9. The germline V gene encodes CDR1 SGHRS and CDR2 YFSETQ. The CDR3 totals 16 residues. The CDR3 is CASSLGPGGGGYEQYF. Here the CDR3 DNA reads TGCGCCAGCAGCTTGGGGCCGGGAGGAGGTGGCTACGAGCAGTACTTC.

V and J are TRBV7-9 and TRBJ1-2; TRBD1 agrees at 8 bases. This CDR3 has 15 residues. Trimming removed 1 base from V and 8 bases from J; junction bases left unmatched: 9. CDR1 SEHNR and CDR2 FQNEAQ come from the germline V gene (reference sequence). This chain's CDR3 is CASSLVATGQDGYTF. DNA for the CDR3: TGTGCCAGCAGCTTAGTGGCCACGGGACAGGACGGCTACACCTTC.

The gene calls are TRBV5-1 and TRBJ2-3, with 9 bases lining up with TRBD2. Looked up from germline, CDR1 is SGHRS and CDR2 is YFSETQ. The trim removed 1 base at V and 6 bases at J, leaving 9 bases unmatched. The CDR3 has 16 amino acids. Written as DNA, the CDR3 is TGCGCCAGCAGCTTGTCCCAGCGGGGGGCTGGGGATACGCAGTATTTT. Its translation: CASSLSQRGAGDTQYF.

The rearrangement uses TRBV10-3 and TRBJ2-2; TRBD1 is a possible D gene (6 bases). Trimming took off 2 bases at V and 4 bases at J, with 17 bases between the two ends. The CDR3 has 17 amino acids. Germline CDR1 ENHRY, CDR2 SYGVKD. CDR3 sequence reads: CAISENRALEGTGELFF. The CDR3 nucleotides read TGTGCCATCAGTGAGAACAGGGCCCTTGAGGGCACCGGGGAGCTGTTTTTT.

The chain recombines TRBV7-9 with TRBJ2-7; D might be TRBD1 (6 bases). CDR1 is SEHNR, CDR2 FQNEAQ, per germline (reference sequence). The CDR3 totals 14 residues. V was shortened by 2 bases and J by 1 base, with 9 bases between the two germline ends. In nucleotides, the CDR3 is TGTGCCAGCAGCTTACCAGGACAGTCCTACGAGCAGTACTTC. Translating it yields CASSLPGQSYEQYF.